The T cell receptor beta chain described here comes from a study of T cells in severe cutaneous drug reactions (dated by TCRdb to between 2017 and 2020). For the study in its entirety: Between the early 2010s and the late 2010s, patients were recruited from Taiwan, Thailand and a European registry network. Only patients with a probable or definite SJS/TEN or DRESS diagnosis by RegiSCAR criteria were enrolled. The Naranjo algorithm and the ALDEN drug causality algorithm were used to identify the culprit drug. Biological samples, such as blister fluids/cells and PBMC, were collected from patients during the acute or recovery stage. The study combined bulk TCR sequencing with single-cell sequencing, quantitative PCR validation, functional assays and transgenic mouse experiments. Libraries were prepared using iRepertoire multiplex PCR, and a comparison was cited by the authors in which similar capture of abundant clonotypes was shown across iRepertoire and 5' RACE methods with or without UMI.

Frequency classes this clonotype as medium-sized (0.01 to 0.1%); no count is given. The clone's antigen remains unknown. Overall results and qualifications from the work: A public TCRbeta CDR3, present at a mean of around 14% in all seven CBZ-SJS/TEN blister samples, was undetectable or scarce in PBMC from tolerant controls and healthy donors. Whether the public TCR generalizes to SJS/TEN caused by other drugs was noted by the authors as still needing further study.

The donors whose samples were sequenced had carbamazepine-induced Stevens-Johnson syndrome or toxic epidermal necrolysis (CBZ-SJS/TEN). To look for drug-specific clonotypes, next-generation sequencing was used to profile the T cell receptor repertoires of patients with drug-induced severe cutaneous adverse reactions. The RNA source was either peripheral blood mononuclear cells or blister cells from skin lesions. For both bulk and single-cell sequencing, libraries were prepared with the iRepertoire multiplex PCR system using TCR subtype-specific primers. Multiplex PCR with primers targeting V, D and J gene regions was used to generate bulk TCR beta libraries. Each sample contributed roughly 100-550 ng of RNA as input for preparing the bulk TCR library. An Illumina MiSeq was used to sequence bulk TCR beta amplicons. Concerning the study's data processing: Sample misassignments and low-quality sequencing reads were filtered out during quality control steps. The CDR3 was defined as the amino acids lying between the Y[YFLI]C motif of the V gene and the [FW]GXGT motif of the J segment. CDR3 clonotypes and TRBV and TRBJ gene assignments were based on the IMGT database. TRBV expression in each sample was normalized to the mean of the same gene in PBMC from under 50 healthy donors. The reads were reprocessed in TCRdb, with one entry per CDR3 protein sequence and no accompanying DNA. The V and J calls here are based on TCRdb, not the publication. The sample table holds around 1,200 distinct CDR3 sequences. The ten largest clones capture 15% to 20% of the sample.

This receptor was taken from a human donor with Stevens-Johnson syndrome, a severe cutaneous drug reaction. Sequencing input: cells from a skin blister. The sample's cell subset or site label is to be understood as: unsorted cells from skin lesion blisters.

The CDR3: CATSRTGLAGRYQTETQFF. The receptor chain draws on TRBV15 and TRBJ2-1; TCRdb calls TRBD2, which cannot be checked without DNA. Measured from the cysteine to the phenylalanine, the CDR3 is 19 residues long. The record lacks a DNA sequence. The germline V gene (reference sequence) gives CDR1 as LNHNV and CDR2 as YYDKDF.